This T cell receptor (beta chain) came from a study of cytomegalovirus exposure and HLA in healthy donors. Study conclusions and caveats: Later analysis identified about 15,000 TCR beta sequences associated with HLA alleles, using a false discovery rate threshold of 0.05. It emerged from a later analysis that several of the most significant clusters appeared to be linked to common viral pathogens. A later examination showed that TCR association rates differed by HLA locus, with DRB1 most and HLA-C fewest.

Germline V gives CDR1 SQVTM, CDR2 ANQGSEA. Unmatched junction bases numbered 12, after V lost 5 bases and J lost 3 bases. CDR3 length equals 15 residues. With regard to this clone: Its antigen is unknown.

The PCR made use of 60 Vbeta and 13 Jbeta primers. Using immunoSEQ multiplex PCR, the repertoire was profiled, and TCRdb retains in-frame clones only, with some absent. This sample has approximately 110,000 clones; roughly 15% occur once, and the top ten carry over 0.65%. Material: PBMCs. This chain links TRBV29-1 with TRBJ1-1, with 7 bases matching TRBD1. This TCR was recovered from a female donor in good health and CMV-seronegative. In nucleotides, the CDR3 is TGCAGCGTTCCGGGGGGGGACAGCTTTTACACTGAAGCTTTCTTT. It codes for CSVPGGDSFYTEAFF.